This TCR beta chain was recovered during a study of cytomegalovirus exposure and HLA in healthy donors. Primers for the PCR totalled 60 Vbeta and 13 Jbeta. The method was immunoSEQ multiplex PCR; TCRdb's version includes in-frame clones alone and lacks a portion of them. The profile shows 75,000 to 80,000 clones, roughly 80% of them singletons. This CDR3 comprises 14 residues. CDR1 is SSHAT, CDR2 FNYEAQ, per germline (reference sequence). On this clone itself: Compared with germline, one end of the junction differs, possibly owing to a read error.

Specimen: PBMCs. This chain connects TRBV7-7 to TRBJ2-1, with D uncertain. The sequence was collected from a male donor in good health and CMV-seronegative. The CDR3 nucleotides read TGTGCTAGCAGCCCAGGAAGCTCCTACAATGAGCAGTTCTTC. It specifies CASSPGSSYNEQFF.